This T cell receptor (beta chain) comes out of a study of Graves' ophthalmopathy and Graves' hyperthyroidism. Study context: Samples of peripheral blood were obtained at initial diagnosis, prior to treatment of any kind.

This clonotype was observed a few times. Certain patients were not enrolled. These were patients with other autoimmune diseases, uncontrolled infections, pregnancy or lactation. A diagnosis was made from clinical symptoms together with serum thyroxine, TRAb, thyroid ultrasound and orbital computed tomography. Amplified TCR beta CDR3 regions were obtained using RNA transcripts as template. An initial RT-PCR round employing HTBI primers preceded a second-round multiplex PCR. TCRdb used MiXCR to reprocess the multiplex PCR reads, holding one entry per CDR3 protein. The sample lists 600,000 to 700,000 distinct CDR3 sequences; 35% to 45% were seen once. Deletions cut 7 bases from V and 1 base from J, with 11 bases between. CDR3 length equals 13 residues. Germline-derived CDR1 and CDR2 are SGHKS and YYEKEE (reference sequence).

The chain carries TRBV5-5 and TRBJ1-1; no definite D call. This sequence was found in an adult man with Graves' ophthalmopathy. Sequencing was done on a sample of peripheral blood. CDR3 coding DNA: TGTGCCAGCCAAGCCACGGAGAACACTGAAGCTTTCTTT. This gives the protein CASQATENTEAFF.